Listed below are T cell receptor beta chains from one sample, sequenced in a study of T cells after yellow fever vaccination. TCRdb redid the calling of the 5' RACE reads with MiXCR, one entry per CDR3 protein. Among approximately 510,000 distinct CDR3 sequences listed, roughly 22% were seen once. Sequences were derived from PBMCs, sampled roughly 23 days after the first yellow fever vaccination. These receptors came from a man between 18 and 29 years old who received the YFV17D yellow fever vaccine. Each CDR3 is given with its conserved first and last residue. D genes are given only for firm matches. A clone size is listed for some rows: how often the clone was seen (once, few, many), or a class if it is expanded.

>-|TRBJ2-5|-|TRBV10-3
CAITSPETQYF
TGTGCCATCACCAGTCCTGAGACCCAGTACTTC
>-|TRBJ1-1|-|TRBV5-1
CASRGSETEAFF
TGCGCCAGCAGAGGAAGTGAGACTGAAGCTTTCTTT
>-|TRBJ2-2|TRBD1|TRBV10-3
CAISRGRDTGELFF
TGTGCCATCAGCAGGGGGCGTGACACCGGGGAGCTGTTTTTT
>-|TRBJ1-4|-|TRBV7-9
CASRQGGTNEKLFF
TGTGCCAGCAGGCAGGGCGGGACTAATGAAAAACTGTTTTTT
>few|TRBJ2-3|-|TRBV4-3
CASSQDPQADSTDTQYF
TGCGCCAGCAGCCAAGACCCACAGGCTGATAGCACAGATACGCAGTATTTT
>-|TRBJ2-1|-|TRBV20-1
CSASTGLHNEQFF
TGCAGTGCTAGTACGGGACTTCACAATGAGCAGTTCTTC
>-|TRBJ1-2|-|TRBV7-2
CASSFLDGAYGYTF
TGTGCCAGCAGCTTTCTCGACGGTGCCTATGGCTACACCTTC
>many|TRBJ2-5|TRBD2|TRBV6-5
CASSLLAGGLGETQYF
TGTGCCAGCAGTTTGCTAGCGGGGGGGCTCGGAGAGACCCAGTACTTC
>-|TRBJ1-5|-|TRBV12-3/TRBV12-4
CASSFADRLYQPQHF
TGTGCCAGCAGTTTCGCAGACAGGCTTTATCAGCCCCAGCATTTT
>many|TRBJ2-3|TRBD1|TRBV30
CAWSHGTANTDTQYF
TGTGCCTGGAGTCACGGGACAGCTAACACAGATACGCAGTATTTT
>-|TRBJ2-3|TRBD1|TRBV12-3/TRBV12-4
CASSLGRTGGTDTQYF
TGTGCCAGCAGTTTGGGGAGGACAGGGGGCACAGATACGCAGTATTTT
>-|TRBJ2-5|TRBD2|TRBV7-2
CASSPSGGLGETQYF
TGTGCCAGCAGCCCTAGCGGGGGGCTGGGGGAGACCCAGTACTTC
>-|TRBJ1-6|-|TRBV2
CASSRFSPLHF
TGTGCCAGCAGCCGGTTTTCACCCCTCCACTTT
>few|TRBJ1-4|-|TRBV20-1
CSASPLPATNEKLFF
TGCAGTGCTAGCCCCCTTCCAGCAACTAATGAAAAACTGTTTTTT
>few|TRBJ2-2|-|TRBV7-9
CASSPPEAGELFF
TGTGCCAGCAGCCCACCGGAGGCCGGGGAGCTGTTTTTT
>-|TRBJ2-7|TRBD1|TRBV4-1
CASSQRQGSEQYF
TGCGCCAGCAGCCAGCGACAGGGCTCCGAGCAGTACTTC
>many|TRBJ2-7|-|TRBV29-1
CSVEGFGYEQYF
TGCAGCGTTGAGGGATTTGGCTACGAGCAGTACTTC
>-|TRBJ2-5|TRBD1|TRBV10-3
CAISSGQGRETQYF
TGTGCCATCAGTTCCGGACAGGGGCGAGAGACCCAGTACTTC
>few|TRBJ2-1|-|TRBV18
CASSPGQTFYNEQFF
TGTGCCAGCTCACCTGGACAGACCTTTTACAATGAGCAGTTCTTC
>-|TRBJ2-3|-|TRBV2
CASRALEGNTDTQYF
TGTGCCAGCAGAGCCCTCGAGGGGAACACAGATACGCAGTATTTT